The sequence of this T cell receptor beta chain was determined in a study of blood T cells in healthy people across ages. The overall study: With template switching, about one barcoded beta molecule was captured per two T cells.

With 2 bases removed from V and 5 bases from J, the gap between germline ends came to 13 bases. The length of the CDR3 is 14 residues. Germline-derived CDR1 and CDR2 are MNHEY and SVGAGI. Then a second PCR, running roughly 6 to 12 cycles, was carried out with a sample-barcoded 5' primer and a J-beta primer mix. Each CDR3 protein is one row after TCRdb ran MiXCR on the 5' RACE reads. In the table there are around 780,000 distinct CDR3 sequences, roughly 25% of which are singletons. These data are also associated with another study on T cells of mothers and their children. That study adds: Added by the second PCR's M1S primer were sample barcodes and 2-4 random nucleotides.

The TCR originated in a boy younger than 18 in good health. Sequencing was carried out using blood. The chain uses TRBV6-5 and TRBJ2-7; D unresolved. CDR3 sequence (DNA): TGTGCCAGCAGTTACACCGGTACGGATAACGAGCAGTACTTC. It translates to CASSYTGTDNEQYF.